These 17 T cell receptor beta chains originate from one sample sequenced in a study of CD8+ T cells in alopecia areata. Regarding treatment: oral pan-JAK inhibitor, 5-10 mg twice daily. Sequencing used cDNA as its template, made by extracting RNA and reverse transcribing it. This table comes from immunoSEQ multiplex PCR, and its TCRdb copy is limited to in-frame clones, with some not included. The table has about 200,000 clones, under 60% seen once; the top ten hold around 1.6%. The sequencing here drew on CD4+ T cells sorted from blood, taken at week 4, from a patient treated with tofacitinib. Source of these receptors: a human donor with alopecia areata.

This clone was picked up one time. The rearrangement joins TRBV2 to TRBJ1-2, with D unclear. Trimming removed 3 bases from V and 2 bases from J, with 7 bases in between. The CDR3 runs to 13 residues. CDR1 is SNHLY, CDR2 FYNNEI, per germline. The CDR3 DNA follows: TGTGCCAGCAGTGAGGTAGAGAACTATGGCTACACCTTC. The encoded protein is CASSEVENYGYTF. Looking up the rest from reference TRBV2 and TRBJ1-2 gives the full variable domain: EPEVTQTPSHQVTQMGQEVILRCVPISNHLYFYWYRQILGQKVEFLVSFYNNEISEKSEIFDDQFSVERPDGSNFTLKIRSTKLEDSAMYFCASSEVENYGYTFGSGTRLTVV.

This sequence joins TRBV4-3 and TRBJ2-2; D call uncertain. V dropped 0 bases and J dropped 0 bases, with 8 bases sitting between them. This CDR3 spans 16 amino acids. Germline CDR1 LGHNA, CDR2 YSLEER. CDR3 nucleotide sequence: TGCGCCAGCAGCCAAGAAGTGGGATCGAACACCGGGGAGCTGTTTTTT. Its protein product is CASSQEVGSNTGELFF.

The CDR3 here is CASSSGVENIQYF. CDR3 sequence (DNA): TGCGCCAGCAGTTCAGGGGTCGAAAACATTCAGTACTTC. The V and J genes are TRBV5-1 and TRBJ2-4; the D gene is possibly TRBD1 (6 bases). Trimming took off 5 bases at V and 5 bases at J, with 11 bases between the two ends. The CDR3 sequence is 13 residues long. CDR1 and CDR2 from the germline V gene are SGHRS and YFSETQ.

V usage is TRBV30 and J usage is TRBJ1-1; the D gene is possibly TRBD1 (6 bases). V shed 2 bases and J shed 7 bases, with 11 bases lying between them. CDR1 is GTSNPN, CDR2 SVGIG, per germline (reference sequence). The CDR3 has 12 residues. CDR3 DNA sequence: TGTGCCTGGAGTCTACAGGGTAGTGAAGCTTTCTTT. It yields the protein CAWSLQGSEAFF.

The rearrangement links TRBV25-1 to TRBJ2-7; D might be TRBD2 (6 bases). Germline CDR1 reads MGHDK; CDR2 reads SYGVNS. The CDR3 sequence is 13 residues long. With 3 bases removed from V and 4 bases from J, the gap between germline ends came to 10 bases. CDR3 amino acids: CASSEAGGYEQYF. The CDR3 region has the DNA TGTGCCAGCAGTGAGGCCGGGGGTTACGAGCAGTACTTC.

The rearrangement joins TRBV2 to TRBJ1-2, with TRBD1 matching 7 bases. Per germline, CDR1 SNHLY and CDR2 FYNNEI. Germline trimming cut 8 bases from V and 5 bases from J; bases unmatched to any gene: 11. This CDR3 contains 14 residues. The CDR3 reads CASVATGHKYGYTF. Here the CDR3 DNA reads TGTGCCAGCGTTGCGACAGGGCATAAGTATGGCTACACCTTC.

The chain employs TRBV20-1 and TRBJ2-7, with D hard to call. There are 11 residues in the CDR3. From germline, CDR1 is DFQATT and CDR2 SNEGSKA (reference sequence). V lost 4 bases and J 1 base, leaving 5 bases between the germline ends. DNA for the CDR3: TGCAGTGCTACTGAGTCCTACGAGCAGTACTTC. This translates into CSATESYEQYF.

This clone was observed a few times. The chain couples TRBV2 to TRBJ2-1; TRBD1 agrees at 7 bases. The germline CDR1 and CDR2 sequences are SNHLY and FYNNEI. The CDR3 covers 15 residues. V gave up 6 bases and J gave up 6 bases; unmatched junction bases: 11. CDR3 coding DNA: TGTGCCAGCAGCAACTGGCCGGGACAGACCAATGAGCAGTTCTTC. It yields the protein CASSNWPGQTNEQFF.

This rearrangement joins TRBV28 to TRBJ1-1, with D possibly TRBD1 on 5 matching bases. The CDR3 is 16 residues long. Germline assignment: CDR1 MDHEN and CDR2 SYDVKM. With 1 base removed from V and 1 base from J, the gap between germline ends came to 13 bases. CDR3 sequence: CASSLSPGAGNTEAFF. CDR3 bases: TGTGCCAGCAGTTTATCCCCCGGGGCAGGGAACACTGAAGCTTTCTTT.

The chain couples TRBV11-2 to TRBJ1-1; D unclear. Germline CDR1 SGHAT, CDR2 FQNNGV. V lost 0 bases to trimming and J lost 3 bases, with 5 bases between them. The length of the CDR3 is 13 residues. In DNA form, the CDR3 reads TGTGCCAGCAGCTTAGAGAGGGACACTGAAGCTTTCTTT. This codes for CASSLERDTEAFF. The entire variable domain, with the rest obtained from reference TRBV11-2 and TRBJ1-1, is as follows: EAGVAQSPRYKIIEKRQSVAFWCNPISGHATLYWYQQILGQGPKLLIQFQNNGVVDDSQLPKDRFSAERLKGVDSTLKIQPAKLEDSAVYLCASSLERDTEAFFGQGTRLTVV.

The CDR3 DNA reads as TGTGCCTGGAGTGGGTCCCTCGTCCTGACTTTC. It is translated as CAWSGSLVLTF. The V gene is TRBV30, the J gene TRBJ2-6; D ambiguous. Trimming took off 1 base at V and 12 bases at J, with 7 bases between the two ends. The CDR3 consists of 11 residues. The V gene's germline CDR1 is GTSNPN and CDR2 SVGIG (reference sequence).

The rearrangement joins TRBV30 to TRBJ1-2, with 7 positions matching TRBD1. Germline V gene lookup returns CDR1 GTSNPN and CDR2 SVGIG (reference sequence). Unmatched junction bases numbered 7, after V lost 2 bases and J lost 7 bases. The CDR3 loop spans 13 amino acids. DNA for the CDR3: TGTGCCTGGAGTTTCAGGGACAGAGGTGGCTACACCTTC. This encodes CAWSFRDRGGYTF.

A remark on this clone: Other nucleotide sequences from this sample produce the same CDR3. The V gene is TRBV29-1, the J gene TRBJ2-3; D uncertain. This CDR3 has 13 residues. Germline values: CDR1 SQVTM, CDR2 ANQGSEA. V was pared by 3 bases and J by 0 bases, with 7 bases between. This CDR3 reads CSVEGSSTDTQYF. CDR3 sequence (DNA): TGCAGCGTTGAGGGTTCTAGCACAGATACGCAGTATTTT.

The J gene is TRBJ1-1, the V gene TRBV30; maybe TRBD1 (5 bases). This CDR3 contains 15 residues. Per germline, CDR1 GTSNPN and CDR2 SVGIG (reference sequence). V shed 2 bases and J shed 5 bases, with 18 bases lying between them. This chain's CDR3 is CAWSHRGGANTEAFF. The CDR3, as DNA: TGTGCCTGGAGTCACCGGGGAGGGGCAAATACTGAAGCTTTCTTT.

The chain joins TRBV29-1 to TRBJ1-2, with a tentative D call TRBD1 (5 bases). The CDR3 has 14 amino acids. The germline CDR1 and CDR2 sequences are SQVTM and ANQGSEA. The V end was cut by 3 bases, the J end by 3 bases, with 14 bases between. The CDR3 sequence is CSVDGGTVDYGYTF. The CDR3 nucleotides are TGCAGCGTTGATGGGGGGACGGTGGACTATGGCTACACCTTC.

This clone was seen only a few times. CDR3 sequence (DNA): TGTGCCAGTCGACAGGGAGATGGCAATCAGCCCCAGCATTTT. Its translation: CASRQGDGNQPQHF. V usage is TRBV30 and J usage is TRBJ1-5; TRBD1 matches 7 bases. Germline V gives CDR1 GTSNPN, CDR2 SVGIG (reference sequence). The CDR3 runs to 14 residues. Trimming cost V 8 bases and J 2 bases; bases outside gene matches: 9.

The sample holds a few counts of this clone. J is TRBJ2-1 and V is TRBV29-1; tentative D call: TRBD2 (7 bases). Deletions cut 4 bases from V and 6 bases from J, with 13 bases between. The CDR3 sequence is 13 residues long. Germline loops: CDR1 SQVTM, CDR2 ANQGSEA. This CDR3 reads CSVVGGAANEQFF. Here the CDR3 DNA reads TGCAGCGTTGTGGGGGGGGCCGCCAATGAGCAGTTCTTC.